These T cell receptor beta chains were read from a single sample in a study of cytomegalovirus exposure and HLA in healthy donors. TCRdb's table, derived via immunoSEQ multiplex PCR, lists solely in-frame clones and lacks some. The sample lists about 140,000 clones, about four fifths occurring once. The sample was PBMCs. Receptors originate from a male donor in good health and CMV-seronegative. Both conserved end residues are part of each CDR3. Fields, in order: CDR3 DNA, CDR3 protein, D gene, CDR3 length, V gene, clone size, J gene. The D gene is left open where the match is weak. Clone size is not always given. Where it is, it says once, few, many or a class for expanded clones.

TGTGCCAGCAGCTTAGAAGTAGAGGATGAGCAGTTCTTC CASSLEVEDEQFF NA 13 TRBV7-2 NA TRBJ2-1
TGTGCCAGCAGTTATGGCCTGTCACAGGCCCCTTATGGCTACACCTTC CASSYGLSQAPYGYTF NA 16 TRBV6-6 NA TRBJ1-2
TGTGCCAGCAGCCCCCCGGGACAGAATCAGCCCCAGCATTTT CASSPPGQNQPQHF TRBD1 14 TRBV7-9 NA TRBJ1-5
TGTGCCAGCAGGTGGGGCGGGACCCCGAACACCGGGGAGCTGTTTTTT CASRWGGTPNTGELFF NA 16 TRBV27 NA TRBJ2-2
TGTGCCAGCGGGACTAGCGCATCCTACAATGAGCAGTTCTTC CASGTSASYNEQFF TRBD2 14 TRBV6-5 few TRBJ2-1
TGTGCCAGCAGCTTATTGTGGAGGATGGGCGTCTACGAGCAGTACTTC CASSLLWRMGVYEQYF NA 16 TRBV7-2 NA TRBJ2-7
TGTGCCAGCAGCTTTGGGACAGGTCATCACGAGCAGTACTTC CASSFGTGHHEQYF TRBD1 14 TRBV5-6 NA TRBJ2-7
TGTGCCAGCAGTCCGCTCCCTCAGTATGGCTACACCTTC CASSPLPQYGYTF NA 13 TRBV27 once TRBJ1-2
TGTGCCAGCAGACCTGGGACAGGGGGGACAGATACGCAGTATTTT CASRPGTGGTDTQYF TRBD1 15 TRBV6-5 NA TRBJ2-3
TGTGCCTTTGGCGGGAGGGCCGAGGATACGCAGTATTTT CAFGGRAEDTQYF TRBD2 13 TRBV6-6 few TRBJ2-3
TGTGCCAGCAGTTTTAACTTCCCAGCGGATTTT CASSFNFPADF NA 11 TRBV28 once TRBJ1-5
TGTGCCAGCAGTTATTGGATTAGCGAGAACACCGGGGAGCTGTTTTTT CASSYWISENTGELFF NA 16 TRBV28 NA TRBJ2-2
TGTGCCAGCAGTTTATTGACTAGCGGGAGGGAAGAGCAGTACTTC CASSLLTSGREEQYF TRBD2 15 TRBV28 NA TRBJ2-7
TGCGCCAGCAGCCTTCTAGCGTCCGGGGAGCTGTTTTTT CASSLLASGELFF NA 13 TRBV4-3 NA TRBJ2-2
TGTGCCAGCAGCTTAGCGGGACAGCTAAACACTGAAGCTTTCTTT CASSLAGQLNTEAFF TRBD1 15 TRBV11-2 NA TRBJ1-1
TGTGCCAGCAGCTTGGCCGGGGCGGGAGGGGAAACCGGGGAGCTGTTTTTT CASSLAGAGGETGELFF TRBD2 17 TRBV5-4 NA TRBJ2-2
TGTGCCAGTAGCACAATCGGGGAGGGAACCTACGAGCAGTACTTC CASSTIGEGTYEQYF TRBD2 15 TRBV19 NA TRBJ2-7
TGTGCCAGCAGCTTGGGGTATGCTAGCGGCCTTTTCGAGCAGTACTTC CASSLGYASGLFEQYF TRBD2 16 TRBV5-8 NA TRBJ2-7
TGTGCCAGCAGTTTATCCCTCCTAGGGGGAAAACTGTTTTTT CASSLSLLGGKLFF NA 14 TRBV27 NA TRBJ1-4
TGCGCCAGCAGCATATCAACAGGGGGCGTTTCCTACGAGCAGTACTTC CASSISTGGVSYEQYF TRBD1 16 TRBV5-1 NA TRBJ2-7
TGTGCCAGCAGCTTGGTAATCCAGGGAGGGGAGACCCAGTACTTC CASSLVIQGGETQYF TRBD2 15 TRBV7-8 once TRBJ2-5
TGTGCCAGCAGTCCCGGGCCCTCAGGGGAGACCCAGTACTTC CASSPGPSGETQYF NA 14 TRBV6-4 NA TRBJ2-5
TGTGCCAGCAGTTTATACAGGGCCAGTTCCAGGGATACGCAGTATTTT CASSLYRASSRDTQYF NA 16 TRBV28 NA TRBJ2-3
TGTGCCAGCACCCTAGCGGGAGGGGTTCAAGAGACCCAGTACTTC CASTLAGGVQETQYF TRBD2 15 TRBV7-8 NA TRBJ2-5
TGTGCCAGCAGCCTCTTAGCGGGAAAAGAGACCCAGTACTTC CASSLLAGKETQYF TRBD2 14 TRBV5-6 NA TRBJ2-5
TGTGCCAGCAGGGTGAGGGTAGCGGGAGAATCTGAGCAGTTCTTC CASRVRVAGESEQFF TRBD2 15 TRBV5-4 NA TRBJ2-1
TGTGCCAGCGGGGAGGACAGGGGGCTTGACGAGCAGTACTTC CASGEDRGLDEQYF TRBD1 14 TRBV28 NA TRBJ2-7
TGCGCCAGCAGCCAAGGAGGTCAGGGCGGGGAGCTGTTTTTT CASSQGGQGGELFF NA 14 TRBV4-1 NA TRBJ2-2
TGTGCCAGCAGGAATGACAGGGGCTATGGCTACACCTTC CASRNDRGYGYTF TRBD1 13 TRBV6-5 NA TRBJ1-2
TGTGCCAGCAGTTCAGGGACAGCGGGTTATGAGCAGTTCTTC CASSSGTAGYEQFF NA 14 TRBV6-4 NA TRBJ2-1
TGTGCCAGCAGCTTGTACAGGGGGAGCACAGATACGCAGTATTTT CASSLYRGSTDTQYF TRBD1 15 TRBV7-2 NA TRBJ2-3
TGTGCCAGCAGCTTAGTGGCCAGCTACAATGAGCAGTTCTTC CASSLVASYNEQFF NA 14 TRBV11-2 NA TRBJ2-1
TGTGCCAGCAGCTCCCCAGCGGGAACCACAGATACGCAGTATTTT CASSSPAGTTDTQYF TRBD2 15 TRBV28 once TRBJ2-3
TGTGCCAGCAGCGTAGGGGGAGGGAGCGCTACGCAGTATTTT CASSVGGGSATQYF TRBD2 14 TRBV9 NA TRBJ2-3
TGTGCCACCAGCCCAGGGGTTACAGATACGCAGTATTTT CATSPGVTDTQYF NA 13 TRBV15 NA TRBJ2-3
TGCGCCAGCAGCCAAGGGGCAGGGGAGTTAGCCGGGGAGCTGTTTTTT CASSQGAGELAGELFF NA 16 TRBV4-3 NA TRBJ2-2
TGTGCCAGCAGCGAGCGGGAGGCCTACGAGCAGTACTTC CASSEREAYEQYF TRBD2 13 TRBV27 NA TRBJ2-7
TGTGCCAGCAGTCCCCGGGGTACCTACAATGAGCAGTTCTTC CASSPRGTYNEQFF NA 14 TRBV2 NA TRBJ2-1
TGTGCCAGCAGTCGGACAGGATTAAATGAAAAACTGTTTTTT CASSRTGLNEKLFF TRBD1 14 TRBV6-5 NA TRBJ1-4
TGTGCCAGCAGGCCGGGACTAGCGGGAGCGGGTACGCAGTATTTT CASRPGLAGAGTQYF TRBD2 15 TRBV27 once TRBJ2-3
TGTGCCAGTAGTTACTCAGGGGCTGGAAACACCATATATTTT CASSYSGAGNTIYF NA 14 TRBV19 NA TRBJ1-3
TGTGCTAGTGCCCGGGACAGGGAGATTCTTAATTCCTACGAGCAGTACTTC CASARDREILNSYEQYF TRBD1 17 TRBV12-5 NA TRBJ2-7
TGTGCCAGCAGCGGACTAGCGGTCACAGATACGCAGTATTTT CASSGLAVTDTQYF TRBD2 14 TRBV4-2 NA TRBJ2-3
TGTGCCAGCAGCAAATCCCCACGAGGGGAGACCCAGTACTTC CASSKSPRGETQYF NA 14 TRBV21-1 once TRBJ2-5
TGTGCCAGCAGCCGTAGCTCAGGGGAACAGCCCCAGCATTTT CASSRSSGEQPQHF NA 14 TRBV28 NA TRBJ1-5
TGCGCCAGCAGTCCCGGGGGTAGCGGGACGAATGAGCAGTTCTTC CASSPGGSGTNEQFF TRBD2 15 TRBV10-1 NA TRBJ2-1
TGTGCCAGCAGCTTAGGGTTAGGGGGCGCTGGATACGAGCAGTACTTC CASSLGLGGAGYEQYF TRBD1 16 TRBV7-2 NA TRBJ2-7
TGTGCCAGCAGCTTAGATAGGGGGAACACCGGGGAGCTGTTTTTT CASSLDRGNTGELFF NA 15 TRBV11-3 NA TRBJ2-2
TGTGCCAGCAGTTACTCGGGGGCGAGGGGTCAGCCCCAGCATTTT CASSYSGARGQPQHF NA 15 TRBV6-5 NA TRBJ1-5
TGTGCCAGCAGCTTGGGACGGAGGGACTACGAGCAGTACTTC CASSLGRRDYEQYF NA 14 TRBV7-2 once TRBJ2-7
TGTGCCAGCAGCTCGGGGATGAGAGGCTACGAGCAGTACTTC CASSSGMRGYEQYF NA 14 TRBV7-2 NA TRBJ2-7
TGTGCCAGCAGCTTACGGGACAGCTCCTGCTACCACTCTGGAAACACCATATATTTT CASSLRDSSCYHSGNTIYF TRBD1 19 TRBV11-2 NA TRBJ1-3